The 9 T cell receptor beta chains below all came from one sample that was sequenced in a study of T cells in Graves' hyperthyroidism and ophthalmopathy. Template material for amplifying TCR beta CDR3 regions consisted of RNA transcripts. Using the HTBI primer set, a first-round RT-PCR was run on the TCR CDR3. TCRdb itself ran the multiplex PCR reads through MiXCR, one entry per CDR3 protein. The data hold 350,000 to 400,000 distinct CDR3 sequences, with 15% observed a single time. Sequenced material: blood. These receptors originate from a woman aged 25 to 45 with Graves' hyperthyroidism.

Comment on this clonotype: One end of the junction varies from germline; a read error may be responsible. V is TRBV6-1 and J is TRBJ2-3; either TRBD1 or TRBD2 may supply D (5 bases each). From germline, CDR1 is MNHNS and CDR2 SASEGT. This CDR3 region has 14 residues. The CDR3 nucleotides are TGCGCCAGCAGTGCCGGGACGGCGACAGATACGCAGTATTTT. Amino acid sequence: CASSAGTATDTQYF.

The gene calls are TRBV7-8 and TRBJ1-5, with TRBD1 matching 12 bases. Germline CDR1 is SGHVS and CDR2 is FQNEAQ. CDR3 length: 20 amino acids. Trimming removed 5 bases from V and 0 bases from J; junction bases left unmatched: 14. CDR3 DNA: TGTGCCAGCAGCCCTCGAGGGACAGGGGGCTTCTTTTTTAGCAATCAGCCCCAGCATTTT. Amino acids: CASSPRGTGGFFFSNQPQHF.

In its sample, this clonotype was seen many times. This chain links TRBV2 with TRBJ1-5; possibly TRBD1 for D (5 bases). Trimming pared 7 bases from V and 0 bases from J, leaving 10 bases between. CDR1 is SNHLY, CDR2 FYNNEI, per germline. CDR3 length: 14 amino acids. The CDR3 coding sequence is TGTGCCAGCAAGGCAGGGCTTAGCAATCAGCCCCAGCATTTT. Translation gives CASKAGLSNQPQHF.

This clonotype has a count of ten or more. The chain is built from TRBV18 and TRBJ2-5; D is unclear. Deletions cut 3 bases from V and 0 bases from J, with 14 bases between. This CDR3 comprises 16 residues. Germline loops: CDR1 KGHSH, CDR2 LQKENI. This CDR3 is CASSPQANRNQETQYF. CDR3 DNA sequence: TGTGCCAGCTCACCCCAGGCCAACAGAAACCAAGAGACCCAGTACTTC.

This clonotype was recorded a few times. A read error is likely, as this CDR3 ends without the conserved phenylalanine or tryptophan. The V call is TRBV5-1, the J call TRBJ2-7; D not resolved. This CDR3 contains 11 residues. Deletions cut 5 bases from V and 3 bases from J, with 6 bases between. Looked up from germline, CDR1 is SGHRS and CDR2 is YFSETQ. This CDR3 reads CASSFDYEQYS. The CDR3 DNA reads as TGCGCCAGCAGTTTTGACTACGAGCAGTACTCC.

There are many counts of this clonotype. The V gene is TRBV28, the J gene TRBJ2-7; tentatively, D is TRBD2 (5 bases). The length of the CDR3 is 12 residues. V was pared by 6 bases and J by 6 bases, with 12 bases between. CDR1 is MDHEN, CDR2 SYDVKM, per germline. In DNA, the CDR3 is TGTGCCAGCAGCCCCCCGGGGAGCGAGCAGTACTTC. Its protein product is CASSPPGSEQYF.

This clonotype was counted many times. The chain links TRBV20-1 to TRBJ2-3, with 8 bases lining up with TRBD2. This CDR3 contains 13 residues. V shed 6 bases and J 3 bases; nucleotides not matched to a gene: 5. CDR1 is DFQATT and CDR2 is SNEGSKA in the germline V gene (reference sequence). The CDR3 loop is CSAKLAATDTQYF. CDR3 in DNA: TGCAGTGCCAAACTAGCGGCGACAGATACGCAGTATTTT.

This clonotype was seen repeatedly, ten times or more. The V call is TRBV28, the J call TRBJ1-4; D gene unclear. This CDR3 spans 15 amino acids. The V end lost 1 base, the J end lost 5 bases, and 11 bases lay between the germline ends. Germline CDR1 MDHEN, CDR2 SYDVKM. CDR3 sequence: CASSLLPPLNEKLFF. As DNA, the CDR3 is TGTGCCAGCAGTTTATTGCCCCCACTGAATGAAAAACTGTTTTTT.

This rearrangement joins TRBV29-1 to TRBJ1-4; D uncertain. Trimming stripped 2 bases from V and 8 bases from J, with 6 bases between. This CDR3 comprises 11 residues. Germline CDR1 is SQVTM and CDR2 is ANQGSEA. Here the CDR3 DNA reads TGCAGCGTTGAATTTTGGGAAAAACTGTTTTTT. It codes for CSVEFWEKLFF.